This TCR beta chain was sequenced in a study of radiotherapy plus CTLA-4 blockade in lung cancer. In the study overall: With 30% to 40% of patients having disease control, objective responses were seen in roughly 19%.

The CDR3 loop spans 15 amino acids. The V gene end was trimmed by 3 bases and the J gene end by 4 bases; junction bases not matched to a gene: 4. Germline assignment: CDR1 SNHLY and CDR2 FYNNEI. Measured with immunoSEQ multiplex PCR; TCRdb has only the in-frame clones, and not every one. The sample consists of approximately 98,000 clones, 82% of them appearing once. Sequencing used peripheral blood, obtained from a patient treated with radiotherapy plus ipilimumab. This clonotype was sampled from a human donor with non-small cell lung cancer who had a partial response to radiotherapy plus ipilimumab. This chain connects TRBV2 to TRBJ1-5; 9 nucleotides match TRBD1. The CDR3 DNA follows: TGTGCCAGCAGTGATGCTGGGACAGGGAATCAGCCCCAGCATTTT. This gives the protein CASSDAGTGNQPQHF.